This T cell receptor beta chain was documented in a study of siplizumab effects on memory and regulatory T cells. The CDR3 extends over 16 amino acids. The germline V gene has CDR1 SEHNR and CDR2 FQNEAQ (reference sequence). Deletions cut 1 base from V and 1 base from J, with 11 bases between. The protocol was immunoSEQ multiplex PCR, while the TCRdb copy is restricted to in-frame clones and leaves out a portion. The sample carries about 120,000 clones, about 94% recorded once. Findings of the study overall: The naive T cell population seemed more diverse than memory cells and seemed a major contributor to the alloresponse. Proliferating CD4+ or CD8+ clones, roughly 75-97% of them, lacked an assignable naive or memory phenotype. Mean Treg-derived proportions of mappable alloreactive CD4+ clones were around 70% for siplizumab and approximately 25% for controls.

Concerning this clone itself: Its cognate antigen is unknown.

Sequencing used non-Treg CD4+ T cells sorted from blood. V usage is TRBV7-9 and J usage is TRBJ1-5; D ambiguous. This clonotype was sampled from a human donor in good health. The CDR3 sequence: CASSLGGTASNQPQHF. The CDR3 nucleotides are TGTGCCAGCAGCTTAGGCGGCACCGCCAGCAATCAGCCCCAGCATTTT.